This T cell receptor (beta chain) stems from a study of cytomegalovirus exposure and HLA in healthy donors. Study-wide findings and caveats: Three CMV-associated chains were confirmed in vitro to be specific for CMV antigens. Later analysis associated a missense DCLRE1C variant with TCR beta V- and J-gene trimming.

This clone was counted a single time. Antigen: not known. Per the germline V gene, CDR1 is MGHRA and CDR2 is YSYEKL. The CDR3 spans 17 residues. Deletions cut 4 bases from V and 2 bases from J, with 20 bases between. Primers for the PCR totalled 60 Vbeta and 13 Jbeta. Method: immunoSEQ multiplex PCR; TCRdb's copy keeps in-frame clones and lacks some. Here the sample spans some 190,000 clones, 70% to 90% being singletons. The chain is built from TRBV4-1 and TRBJ1-1; D is uncertain. This clonotype originated in a young woman in good health and CMV-seronegative. The sample consisted of PBMCs. The CDR3 protein is CASSLGGGVGSNTEAFF. As DNA, the CDR3 is TGCGCCAGCAGCCTCGGCGGAGGTGTGGGGAGTAACACTGAAGCTTTCTTT.